This TCR beta chain was captured by sequencing in a study of blood T cell repertoires in COVID-19. The wider study: There were acute and convalescent COVID-19 samples, and they came from the United States, Italy and Spain. PBMCs, B-cell-depleted T cells, or T cells were the source of the cDNA or gDNA that made up the material.

CDR1 and CDR2 (germline): LNHDA, SQIVND (reference sequence). CDR3 length: 15 amino acids. With V trimmed by 3 bases and J by 7 bases, 4 bases remained unmatched. Original processing notes: Amplified reference gene primers provided the basis for estimating nucleated cell counts. TCRdb's table, derived via immunoSEQ multiplex PCR, lists solely in-frame clones and lacks some. That table furnishes V, J and clone size, whereas the DNA furnished D and trimming. The sample contains approximately 250,000 clones, around 87% of which appear only once. The chain recombines TRBV19 with TRBJ2-1, with 12 nucleotides matching TRBD2. The origin of this receptor is a woman aged 60-75 years with COVID-19, enrolled during active disease. Material: peripheral blood. The CDR3 DNA reads TGTGCCAGTAGTATTCGAGGACTAGCGGGGAATGAGCAGTTCTTC. It specifies CASSIRGLAGNEQFF.